Below are 4 T cell receptor beta chains sequenced from a single sample in a study of beta chain features in type 1 diabetes. Findings of the study overall: Among patients with Type 1 diabetes, TCRB CDR3s were moderately but significantly shorter in every one of the four CD4+ subsets.

Antigens for these TCRs are unknown. Investigators reverse transcribed all isolated RNA, so they sequenced expressed TCRB transcripts. Profiling relied on immunoSEQ multiplex PCR, and the TCRdb table lists in-frame clones only, not all of them. The table lists about 650,000 clones, roughly 12% of them singletons. The specimen was naive CD4+ T cells from blood. Receptors originate from a man aged 30 to 45 with type 1 diabetes.

This clone turned up a few times. The chain carries TRBV27 and TRBJ2-2, with D perhaps given as TRBD1 or TRBD2 (5 bases each). The CDR3 consists of 15 residues. Germline CDR1 is MNHEY and CDR2 is SMNVEV (reference sequence). V dropped 5 bases and J dropped 0 bases, with 10 bases sitting between them. The CDR3 DNA reads TGTGCCAGCAGTGCCGGGACCTCGAACACCGGGGAGCTGTTTTTT. This translates into CASSAGTSNTGELFF.

In this sample, this clone turned up a few times. The J gene is TRBJ1-2, the V gene TRBV5-8; D ambiguous. This CDR3 comprises 13 residues. Germline loops: CDR1 SGHTS, CDR2 YDEGEE. Trimming removed 6 bases from V and 0 bases from J, with 9 bases in between. CDR3 nucleotides: TGTGCCAGCATTCCCGGGACTAACTATGGCTACACCTTC. This gives the protein CASIPGTNYGYTF.

This clone was counted a few times. The chain carries TRBV7-2 and TRBJ1-1, with D unclear. Germline CDR1 and CDR2: SGHTA and FQGNSA. The CDR3 runs to 12 residues. V was pared by 6 bases and J by 4 bases, with 9 bases between. The CDR3 nucleotides are TGTGCCAGCAGACTCATAGGCACTGAAGCTTTCTTT. This sequence encodes CASRLIGTEAFF.

Concerning this clone itself: This specimen includes other DNA sequences encoding the same CDR3. The chain links TRBV6-5 to TRBJ2-3; the D gene is possibly TRBD1 (6 bases). With 6 bases removed from V and 1 base from J, the gap between germline ends came to 8 bases. CDR3 size: 13 residues. In germline, CDR1 is MNHEY, CDR2 SVGAGI. The CDR3: CASSRQGTDTQYF. DNA of the CDR3: TGTGCCAGCAGCCGACAGGGCACAGATACGCAGTATTTT.